The rows below give T cell receptor beta chains drawn from one sample of a study of CD8+CD57+ T cells in acquired aplastic anemia. TCRdb independently ran MiXCR on the reads; one entry per CDR3 protein. The data contain around 170,000 distinct CDR3 sequences, less than 60% of them singletons. Sequencing used sorted CD4+, CD8+, or CD8+CD57+ T cells (not recorded which) from PBMCs. Receptor source: a human donor with aplastic anemia. CDR3s include the opening cysteine and the closing phenylalanine or tryptophan. A D gene is named only where the DNA matches it firmly. Clone size is given for some rows only: seen once, a few or many times, or a class if the clone is expanded.

j_gene,d_gene,abundance,v_gene,CDR3aa,CDR3nt
TRBJ1-6,-,-,TRBV29-1,CGVGLADRGSLHF,TGCGGCGTTGGATTGGCCGACCGTGGTTCCCTCCACTTT
TRBJ1-2,-,-,TRBV7-9,CAGGGGYGYTF,TGTGCCGGTGGGGGCGGCTATGGCTACACCTTC
TRBJ1-1,-,-,TRBV19,CASSIAPIATEAFF,TGTGCCAGTAGTATCGCACCCATAGCCACTGAAGCTTTCTTT
TRBJ2-1,-,-,TRBV20-1,CSAPGWGENYNEQFF,TGCAGTGCTCCGGGGTGGGGGGAGAACTACAATGAGCAGTTCTTC
TRBJ1-1,TRBD1,-,TRBV29-1,CSVEGGQRMNTEAFF,TGCAGCGTTGAAGGGGGACAGCGGATGAACACTGAAGCTTTCTTT
TRBJ1-6,-,-,TRBV30,CAWRMVYNSSLHF,TGTGCCTGGAGGATGGTCTATAATTCATCCCTCCACTTT
TRBJ1-2,-,many,TRBV9,CAGGSGKLGYGYTF,TGTGCCGGGGGGTCCGGAAAACTGGGGTATGGCTACACCTTC
TRBJ2-1,-,many,TRBV24-1,CAPPPSIVQFF,TGTGCCCCGCCGCCTTCCATTGTGCAGTTCTTC
TRBJ2-5,-,many,TRBV7-2,CASSVDRTYTPSETQYF,TGTGCCAGCAGCGTGGACAGAACCTATACCCCATCGGAGACCCAGTACTTC
TRBJ2-7,-,-,TRBV5-1,CASSLAIRGHEQYF,TGCGCCAGCAGCTTGGCTATTAGGGGTCACGAGCAGTACTTC
TRBJ1-5,-,-,TRBV20-1,CSARKQGNQPQHF,TGCAGTGCTAGAAAGCAGGGGAATCAGCCCCAGCATTTT
TRBJ2-1,-,many,TRBV7-9,CASSLAVVHEQFF,TGTGCCAGCAGCTTAGCTGTGGTCCATGAGCAGTTCTTC
TRBJ1-1,-,-,TRBV15,CATSSNRARDTEAFF,TGTGCCACCAGCAGTAATCGGGCACGGGACACTGAAGCTTTCTTT
TRBJ1-5,-,-,TRBV10-3,CATRGDTSNQPQHF,TGTGCCACCAGGGGAGATACTAGCAATCAGCCCCAGCATTTT
TRBJ2-2,-,-,TRBV2,CASTRVRHGELFF,TGTGCCAGCACCCGGGTTCGTCATGGGGAGCTGTTTTTT
TRBJ2-7,-,-,TRBV7-9,CASSLSRGHYEQYF,TGTGCCAGCAGCTTATCCCGCGGACACTACGAGCAGTACTTC
TRBJ2-2,-,-,TRBV10-1,CASSDWGGPGELFF,TGCGCCAGCAGTGATTGGGGAGGCCCCGGGGAGCTGTTTTTT
TRBJ1-1,-,few,TRBV12-5,CASGLRKINTEAFF,TGTGCTAGTGGTTTGAGGAAGATAAACACTGAAGCTTTCTTT
TRBJ1-2,TRBD1,few,TRBV7-2,CASSLKGAGGYTF,TGTGCCAGCAGCTTAAAGGGGGCTGGGGGCTACACCTTC
TRBJ2-7,TRBD1,-,TRBV19,CASSSPGQGSYEQYF,TGTGCCAGTAGTTCCCCGGGACAGGGATCGTACGAGCAGTACTTC
TRBJ2-6,-,-,TRBV11-2,CASSATRTSGANVLTF,TGTGCCAGCAGCGCGACACGAACTTCTGGGGCCAACGTCCTGACTTTC
TRBJ2-6,TRBD1,few,TRBV6-1,CASSTGTGYSGANVLTF,TGTGCCAGCAGTACCGGGACAGGATACTCTGGGGCCAACGTCCTGACTTTC
TRBJ1-1,-,many,TRBV4-3,CASSRTFGTEAFF,TGCGCCAGCAGCCGAACATTCGGCACTGAAGCTTTCTTT
TRBJ2-1,-,-,TRBV2,CAITQQNYNEQFF,TGTGCCATCACACAGCAGAATTACAATGAGCAGTTCTTC
TRBJ1-1,-,many,TRBV20-1,CSARYPSFRGAFF,TGCAGTGCTAGATACCCCTCATTCAGGGGAGCTTTCTTT
TRBJ2-5,-,many,TRBV11-2,CASSREEQTQYF,TGTGCCAGCAGCAGGGAGGAACAGACCCAGTACTTC
TRBJ2-4,-,-,TRBV7-9,CASSLAILNIQYF,TGTGCCAGCAGCTTAGCCATTTTAAACATTCAGTACTTC
TRBJ2-7,-,many,TRBV6-1,CASSPEGVGSYEQYF,TGTGCCAGCAGCCCCGAAGGCGTGGGGAGCTACGAGCAGTACTTC
TRBJ2-3,TRBD1,few,TRBV18,CASSPWTGDNTDTQYF,TGTGCCAGCTCACCATGGACAGGGGATAACACAGATACGCAGTATTTT
TRBJ1-5,TRBD1,few,TRBV6-1,CASSDPPTGFSNQPQHF,TGTGCCAGCAGTGATCCCCCGACAGGGTTTAGCAATCAGCCCCAGCATTTT
TRBJ1-2,-,-,TRBV24-1,CATSDSAGAGGYTF,TGTGCCACCAGTGATTCAGCAGGGGCGGGTGGCTACACCTTC
TRBJ2-3,TRBD2,many,TRBV9,CASSVAHSGARDTQYF,TGTGCCAGCAGCGTTGCCCACAGCGGGGCCCGCGATACGCAGTATTTT
TRBJ2-7,TRBD1,many,TRBV5-6,CASSYLGTGFSREQYF,TGTGCCAGCAGCTACTTAGGGACAGGGTTCTCTCGGGAGCAGTACTTC
TRBJ2-5,-,many,TRBV5-1,CASSGTFLRETQYF,TGCGCCAGCAGCGGGACTTTCCTGAGGGAGACCCAGTACTTC
TRBJ2-2,TRBD2,-,TRBV2,CASQNTGLAGGNTGELFF,TGTGCCAGCCAGAACACAGGGCTAGCGGGAGGCAACACCGGGGAGCTGTTTTTT
TRBJ1-1,TRBD1,many,TRBV24-1,CATSDPGQGAEAFF,TGTGCCACCAGTGACCCGGGACAGGGGGCTGAAGCTTTCTTT
TRBJ2-1,-,many,TRBV20-1,CSARDAGKSNEQFF,TGCAGTGCGAGAGACGCCGGGAAATCCAATGAGCAGTTCTTC
TRBJ2-1,TRBD2,many,TRBV12-3/TRBV12-4,CASSFGLAGTYNEQFF,TGTGCCAGCAGTTTTGGTCTAGCGGGAACCTACAATGAGCAGTTCTTC
TRBJ2-3,TRBD2,many,TRBV20-1,CSARDPTSGGYTDTQYF,TGCAGTGCTAGAGATCCCACTAGCGGTGGTTACACAGATACGCAGTATTTT